The 27 T cell receptor beta chains in this list originate from one sample, sequenced in a study of monozygotic twins with inflammatory bowel disease. TCRdb re-called the 5' RACE reads; one entry per CDR3 protein, DNA not given. The sample data list some 440,000 distinct CDR3 sequences. The material sequenced was blood. Receptors were obtained from a human donor with ulcerative colitis or Crohn's disease, or a healthy co-twin of an affected twin (not recorded which).

This chain links TRBV7-2 with TRBJ2-7; the TCRdb D gene call, TRBD2, has no DNA to confirm it. The CDR3 is 16 residues long. Germline CDR1 reads SGHTA; CDR2 reads FQGNSA. This CDR3 is CASSSTGGGGRNEQYF.

The rearrangement joins TRBV7-2 to TRBJ2-1. CDR3 length: 14 amino acids. CDR1 is SGHTA and CDR2 is FQGNSA in the germline V gene. This chain's CDR3 is CASSPQRLNNEQFF. The full variable domain, with the rest looked up from reference TRBV7-2 and TRBJ2-1, is GAGVSQSPSNKVTEKGKDVELRCDPISGHTALYWYRQSLGQGLEFLIYFQGNSAPDKSGLPSDRFSAERTGGSVSTLTIQRTQQEDSAVYLCASSPQRLNNEQFFGPGTRLTVL.

V gene TRBV10-3 combines with J gene TRBJ1-2; the TCRdb call, TRBD1, lacks DNA for checking. Germline loops: CDR1 ENHRY, CDR2 SYGVKD. The CDR3 is made up of 16 amino acids. The CDR3 spells CAISESPGQGGDGYTF.

The CDR3 protein is CATSRHGANQPQHF. The chain couples TRBV15 to TRBJ1-5; TCRdb reports TRBD1, a call that lacks DNA to check it against. Germline CDR1 LNHNV, CDR2 YYDKDF (reference sequence). The CDR3 length is 14 residues.

This chain links TRBV9 with TRBJ2-1. The length of the CDR3 is 13 residues. Germline CDR1 is SGDLS and CDR2 is YYNGEE. CDR3 protein: CASSVALTVEQFF.

The chain carries TRBV6-5 and TRBJ2-5; no DNA is available, so the TRBD2 call from TCRdb remains unchecked. CDR1 and CDR2 (germline): MNHEY, SVGAGI. This CDR3 comprises 14 residues. This CDR3 reads CASSYSLAVGTQYF.

This chain connects TRBV20-1 to TRBJ2-3. Germline V gene sequence: CDR1 DFQATT, CDR2 SNEGSKA (reference sequence). This CDR3 has 14 residues. CDR3 loop: CSAGDSRFGDTQYF.

This chain uses TRBV20-1 with TRBJ2-5; TCRdb picks TRBD2, but there is no DNA to check that call. The CDR3 runs to 14 residues. Per germline, CDR1 DFQATT and CDR2 SNEGSKA (reference sequence). The CDR3 sequence: CSARDYGGGETQYF.

V usage is TRBV7-3 and J usage is TRBJ2-3; TCRdb names TRBD1, which stays unverified in the absence of DNA. Germline CDR1 and CDR2: SGHTA and FQGTGA. This CDR3 comprises 14 residues. CDR3 region: CASSLDRSQGTQYF.

This chain links TRBV7-2 with TRBJ2-1; TCRdb proposes TRBD1, but this gene call is untestable without DNA. CDR1 is SGHTA, CDR2 FQGNSA, per germline. The CDR3 sequence is 16 residues long. The CDR3 here is CASSFFMGGAYNEQFF.

The CDR3 loop is CASSESRGINSPLHF. The rearrangement uses TRBV6-1 and TRBJ1-6; TCRdb's D call of TRBD1 is untestable without DNA. CDR3 length equals 15 residues. Germline assignment: CDR1 MNHNS and CDR2 SASEGT.

The rearrangement uses TRBV3-1 and TRBJ1-5; absent DNA, TCRdb's TRBD1 call cannot be checked. Germline V CDR1 and CDR2: LGHDT, YNNKEL (reference sequence). The CDR3 runs 14 residues. The CDR3 is CASSQAGVGQPQHF.

V gene TRBV5-6 combines with J gene TRBJ1-5; the TRBD1 assignment by TCRdb is unverifiable without DNA. The germline V gene has CDR1 SGHDT and CDR2 YYEEEE. The CDR3 loop spans 14 amino acids. CDR3 sequence reads: CASSFGQGSQPQHF. Supplemented by reference TRBV5-6 and TRBJ1-5, the full variable domain reads DAGVTQSPTHLIKTRGQQVTLRCSPKSGHDTVSWYQQALGQGPQFIFQYYEEEERQRGNFPDRFSGHQFPNYSSELNVNALLLGDSALYLCASSFGQGSQPQHFGDGTRLSIL.

The V gene is TRBV18, the J gene TRBJ1-4. From germline, CDR1 is KGHSH and CDR2 LQKENI. The CDR3 totals 14 residues. The CDR3 here is CASSDTGGREKLFF.

The V gene is TRBV7-3, the J gene TRBJ2-2. The CDR3 sequence is 16 residues long. Germline CDR1 is SGHTA and CDR2 is FQGTGA. The CDR3 region is CASSLIALQGTGELFF.

This chain uses TRBV20-1 with TRBJ1-2. The CDR3 is 11 residues long. Germline loops: CDR1 DFQATT, CDR2 SNEGSKA (reference sequence). The CDR3 protein is CSAPGQRGYTF.

The J gene is TRBJ1-2, the V gene TRBV29-1; TCRdb lists TRBD1, though no DNA is available to test this call. Looked up from germline, CDR1 is SQVTM and CDR2 is ANQGSEA. There are 14 residues in the CDR3. The CDR3 is CSSSGDRGPSGYTF.

This sequence joins TRBV5-1 and TRBJ1-1; TCRdb proposes TRBD1, but this gene call is untestable without DNA. The CDR3 is 13 residues long. CDR1 SGHRS and CDR2 YFSETQ come from the germline V gene. CDR3 in amino acids: CASSLGGGLKAFF.

The V gene is TRBV10-3, the J gene TRBJ2-1; there is no DNA to check the TCRdb D call of TRBD1. Germline values: CDR1 ENHRY, CDR2 SYGVKD. The CDR3 consists of 13 residues. CDR3 residues: CAISKNQGNEQFF.

This chain uses TRBV7-9 with TRBJ2-5; the TCRdb call, TRBD2, lacks DNA for checking. There are 14 residues in the CDR3. Looked up from germline, CDR1 is SEHNR and CDR2 is FQNEAQ (reference sequence). The CDR3 spells CASSSLAGRETQYF.

The gene calls are TRBV6-5 and TRBJ1-2. The CDR3 has 12 residues. Germline lookup yields CDR1 MNHEY and CDR2 SVGAGI. The CDR3 sequence is CASSYSGTASYF.

The chain uses TRBV5-1 and TRBJ2-1; lacking DNA, the TRBD1 call made by TCRdb goes unchecked. The CDR3 consists of 14 residues. Germline V gives CDR1 SGHRS, CDR2 YFSETQ. The CDR3 reads CASRGDSSYNEQFF.

Here the CDR3 reads CASVGGGPLETQYF. This chain joins TRBV27 and TRBJ2-5; TCRdb's assignment of TRBD2 cannot be checked, as there is no DNA. The length of the CDR3 is 14 residues. Germline V gene sequence: CDR1 MNHEY, CDR2 SMNVEV (reference sequence).

The V and J genes are TRBV5-1 and TRBJ2-4; TCRdb's D gene call, TRBD2, goes unchecked for lack of DNA. CDR3 length: 16 residues. Germline V lookup: CDR1 SGHRS, CDR2 YFSETQ. The CDR3 loop reads CASSSGLAGGPDIQYF.

V is TRBV6-1 and J is TRBJ2-1; TCRdb reports TRBD1, a call that lacks DNA to check it against. CDR1 is MNHNS and CDR2 is SASEGT in the germline V gene. The CDR3 covers 15 residues. The CDR3 loop is CASRPPGTRYNEQFF.

This chain joins TRBV3-1 and TRBJ1-3; TCRdb indicates TRBD1, and absent DNA this call remains unverified. Germline values: CDR1 LGHDT, CDR2 YNNKEL (reference sequence). This CDR3 is 14 amino acids long. The CDR3 region is CASSLRDSGNTIYF.

This chain links TRBV20-1 with TRBJ2-7; TCRdb outputs TRBD1, but without DNA this stays unchecked. Germline CDR1 is DFQATT and CDR2 is SNEGSKA (reference sequence). The CDR3 has 13 residues. CDR3 region: CSARTGPSYEQYF.